Each of the 10 T cell receptor beta chains below was sequenced from the same sample in a study of blood T cell repertoires in COVID-19. Produced via immunoSEQ multiplex PCR; TCRdb's table is partial and in-frame only. This sample yields about 210,000 clones, of which 80% are seen a single time; around 4% belongs to the top ten. Sequencing used PBMCs or T cells enriched from blood (not recorded which). The receptors derive from a man aged 30 to 45 with acute COVID-19.

This chain connects TRBV3-1 (or the pseudogene TRBV3-2) to TRBJ1-2; possible D gene TRBD1, 6 bases. The CDR3 contains 11 residues. Trimming cost V 5 bases and J 10 bases, with 11 bases left between them. Germline assignment: CDR1 LGHDT and CDR2 YNNKEL (reference sequence). Here the CDR3 DNA reads TGTGCCAGCAGCTCTGGACAGTACTACACCTTC. It is translated as CASSSGQYYTF.

The chain carries TRBV2 and TRBJ2-4; TRBD2 matches 7 bases. Germline CDR1 and CDR2: SNHLY and FYNNEI. This CDR3 is 17 amino acids long. Trimming removed 7 bases from V and 1 base from J; junction bases left unmatched: 13. This chain's CDR3 is CASKVPAGEGAKNIQYF. The CDR3 DNA sequence: TGTGCCAGCAAGGTTCCCGCGGGGGAGGGGGCCAAAAACATTCAGTACTTC.

This clone appeared a single time. The sample contains more than one DNA sequence encoding this CDR3. V gene TRBV12-3 or TRBV12-4 combines with J gene TRBJ1-5, with D perhaps matching TRBD1 (5 bases). Trimming removed 3 bases at V and 4 bases at J, with 7 bases between. This CDR3 is 13 amino acids long. In nucleotides, the CDR3 is TGTGCCAGCAGTTTCGCAGGGAATCAGCCCCAGCATTTT. Encoded protein: CASSFAGNQPQHF.

V usage is TRBV10-1 and J usage is TRBJ2-5; tentative D call: TRBD2 (6 bases). The CDR3 runs 13 residues. The V and J ends lost 8 bases and 2 bases respectively, with 12 bases between them. Per germline, CDR1 WNHNN and CDR2 SYGVQD (reference sequence). The CDR3 coding sequence is TGCGCCAGCTCCCGGGGGTCACAAGAGACCCAGTACTTC. Its protein is CASSRGSQETQYF.

The genes are TRBV9 and TRBJ1-1; D unresolved. V was shortened by 2 bases and J by 3 bases, with 8 bases between the two germline ends. Germline lookup yields CDR1 SGDLS and CDR2 YYNGEE. The CDR3 has 13 amino acids. CDR3: CASSVTRYTEAFF. CDR3 DNA: TGTGCCAGCAGCGTTACACGTTACACTGAAGCTTTCTTT.

The chain uses TRBV28 and TRBJ1-4; 10 bases line up with TRBD1. CDR3 length: 15 residues. V trimming: 5 bases; J trimming: 8 bases; junction bases outside the gene matches: 8. Germline CDR1 and CDR2: MDHEN and SYDVKM. The CDR3 bases are TGTGCCAGCAGTGCCTCGACAGGGGGCCAGGAAAAACTGTTTTTT. Its translation: CASSASTGGQEKLFF.

The chain has TRBV5-4 and TRBJ2-3; 7 bases line up with TRBD2. The CDR3 spans 16 residues. CDR1 is SGHNT and CDR2 is YYREEE in the germline V gene (reference sequence). After removal of 0 bases from V and 0 bases from J, the junction contained 4 bases not matched to a gene. The CDR3 region has the DNA TGTGCCAGCAGCTTGGACGGGGGGACTAGCACAGATACGCAGTATTTT. Its protein product is CASSLDGGTSTDTQYF. Variable domain in full (rest from reference TRBV5-4 and TRBJ2-3): ETGVTQSPTHLIKTRGQQVTLRCSSQSGHNTVSWYQQALGQGPQFIFQYYREEENGRGNFPPRFSGLQFPNYSSELNVNALELDDSALYLCASSLDGGTSTDTQYFGPGTRLTVL.

J is TRBJ1-2 and V is TRBV6-5; D remains unclear. CDR1 is MNHEY and CDR2 is SVGAGI in the germline V gene. The CDR3 sequence is 11 residues long. The germline V and J ends were trimmed by 8 bases and 3 bases, with 7 bases remaining between them. The CDR3 region has the DNA TGTGCCAGCTCAAGCGACTATGGCTACACCTTC. Its protein is CASSSDYGYTF.

This clone was seen more than once but under ten times. The chain employs TRBV4-2 and TRBJ1-5; D uncertain. The CDR3 runs to 14 residues. Trimming shortened V by 0 bases and J by 9 bases, and 12 bases separated the two germline ends. Germline CDR1 LGHNA, CDR2 YNFKEQ. CDR3 in DNA: TGTGCCAGCAGCCAAGACACGGGGATGAGGCCCCAGCATTTT. Amino acids: CASSQDTGMRPQHF.

V is TRBV5-5 and J is TRBJ2-5, with 9 bases that match TRBD1. J was trimmed by 4 bases and V by 4 bases; bases with no gene match: 17. Germline V gene lookup returns CDR1 SGHKS and CDR2 YYEKEE (reference sequence). The CDR3 spans 18 residues. The DNA for the CDR3 is TGTGCCAGCAGCAAAATTCACCGGGACAGGGTCCTCGGAGAGACCCAGTACTTC. Its translation: CASSKIHRDRVLGETQYF.